Below, one T cell receptor beta chain is given with its context. Its antigen is still unknown. This sample is drawn from a study of CD8 T cells in ankylosing spondylitis. Study conclusions and caveats: Characteristic, it appeared, of ankylosing spondylitis blood was a TCR beta motif of fewer than 10 highly homologous variants. Earlier studies detected some motif variants in reactive arthritis synovial fluid and blood.

The CDR3 consists of 12 residues. Germline assignment: CDR1 DFQATT and CDR2 SNEGSKA (reference sequence). Deletions cut 3 bases from V and 6 bases from J, with 9 bases between. Making use of molecular barcodes, quantitative 5'-RACE generated TCR beta libraries. TCRdb ran MiXCR on the 5' RACE reads and lists one entry per CDR3 protein. The data contain about 540,000 distinct CDR3 sequences, roughly 12% of them singletons. Sequencing used blood, either unsorted or a sorted T cell fraction (not recorded which). The chain combines TRBV20-1 with TRBJ1-5; D is ambiguous. The TCR was taken from a male donor with ankylosing spondylitis. The CDR3 DNA follows: TGCAGTGCTAGGGCCCGCCGTCAGCCCCAGCATTTT. Translated: CSARARRQPQHF.